Shown below are 19 T cell receptor beta chains from a single sample sequenced in a study of radiotherapy plus CTLA-4 blockade in lung cancer. The method was immunoSEQ multiplex PCR; TCRdb's version includes in-frame clones alone and lacks a portion of them. Here the sample spans some 74,000 clones, roughly 75% being singletons. This material consisted of peripheral blood, taken from a patient treated with radiotherapy plus ipilimumab. All receptors come from a human donor with non-small cell lung cancer who had a complete response to radiotherapy plus ipilimumab.

This clone appeared a single time. V is TRBV27 and J is TRBJ2-7; 7 bases map to TRBD2. Germline-derived CDR1 and CDR2 are MNHEY and SMNVEV (reference sequence). The CDR3 extends over 13 amino acids. V trimming: 5 bases; J trimming: 4 bases; junction bases outside the gene matches: 5. CDR3 nucleotide sequence: TGTGCCAGCAGTAACTTCGGGGGGTACGAGCAGTACGTC. Translating it yields CASSNFGGYEQYV.

The sample holds one count of this clone. CDR3 sequence (DNA): TGTGCCCTTCATGCCGGGACAAACTACAATGAGCAGTTCTTC. This sequence encodes CALHAGTNYNEQFF. The gene calls are TRBV30 and TRBJ2-1; weak D call: TRBD1 (6 bases). The V gene lost 8 bases and the J gene lost 3 bases, with 17 bases spanning the gap. The CDR3 length is 14 residues. Per the germline V gene, CDR1 is GTSNPN and CDR2 is SVGIG (reference sequence).

The chain is built from TRBV7-9 and TRBJ2-1; 10 nucleotides match TRBD2. This CDR3 has 19 residues. Unmatched junction bases numbered 16, after V lost 1 base and J lost 7 bases. Per the germline V gene, CDR1 is SEHNR and CDR2 is FQNEAQ (reference sequence). Here the CDR3 DNA reads TGTGCCAGCAGCTTAGAAGGATGGGAAAGCGGGAGGGCCCGGAATGAGCAGTTCTTC. The encoded protein is CASSLEGWESGRARNEQFF.

This clone was picked up one time. This chain links TRBV27 with TRBJ2-7, with 9 nucleotides matching TRBD1. Germline-derived CDR1 and CDR2 are MNHEY and SMNVEV (reference sequence). J lost 6 bases, V lost 7 bases, and 10 bases had no gene match. The CDR3 contains 14 residues. CDR3 sequence: CASTKGDRDTEQYF. In nucleotides, the CDR3 is TGTGCCAGCACCAAGGGGGACAGGGATACCGAGCAGTACTTC.

This clone was seen only once. This chain links TRBV5-1 with TRBJ1-1; 9 bases fit TRBD1. From germline, CDR1 is SGHRS and CDR2 YFSETQ. Trimming cost V 4 bases and J 3 bases; bases outside gene matches: 16. This CDR3 comprises 18 residues. CDR3: CASSAGVGQGSFYTEAFF. CDR3 bases: TGCGCCAGCAGCGCAGGCGTGGGACAGGGTTCCTTTTACACTGAAGCTTTCTTT.

The gene calls are TRBV27 and TRBJ1-5; 10 nucleotides agree with TRBD1. This CDR3 has 16 residues. Germline V lookup: CDR1 MNHEY, CDR2 SMNVEV (reference sequence). The junction had 4 bases not matched to a gene; V was cut back by 3 bases and J by 2 bases. The chain's CDR3 is CASSFVGTGGNQPQHF. In nucleotides, the CDR3 is TGTGCCAGCAGTTTCGTCGGGACAGGGGGCAATCAGCCCCAGCATTTT.

V usage is TRBV4-3 and J usage is TRBJ1-5, with TRBD1 as a possible D gene (5 bases). V lost 0 bases and J lost 3, with 12 bases in between. Germline loops: CDR1 LGHNA, CDR2 YSLEER. The CDR3 has 16 residues. CDR3 sequence reads: CASSQDWGSSNQPQHF. CDR3 bases: TGCGCCAGCAGCCAAGACTGGGGCAGCTCCAATCAGCCCCAGCATTTT.

V is TRBV19 and J is TRBJ1-1; TRBD1 agrees at 8 bases. CDR3 size: 16 residues. V dropped 5 bases and J dropped 3; count of bases not matched to a gene: 11. Per the germline V gene, CDR1 is LNHDA and CDR2 is SQIVND (reference sequence). This CDR3 reads CASSGPGGRSDTEAFF. The CDR3 coding sequence is TGTGCCAGTAGTGGCCCAGGGGGCAGGTCGGACACTGAAGCTTTCTTT.

The J gene is TRBJ2-1, the V gene TRBV28; 7 bases align to TRBD1. Germline trimming cut 6 bases from V and 0 bases from J; bases unmatched to any gene: 2. CDR3 length: 14 residues. The germline V gene has CDR1 MDHEN and CDR2 SYDVKM. In DNA form, the CDR3 reads TGTGCCAGCAGAGAGGGGGCCTCCTACAATGAGCAGTTCTTC. It translates to CASREGASYNEQFF.

The J gene is TRBJ2-2, the V gene TRBV10-2; D possibly matches TRBD1 or TRBD2 (5 bases each). Germline CDR1 and CDR2: WSHSY and SAAADI. CDR3 length equals 14 residues. V was clipped by 7 bases and J by 5 bases, with 14 bases between them. This CDR3 reads CASNEGSLTGELFF. The CDR3 DNA reads TGCGCCAGCAACGAGGGGTCACTTACCGGGGAGCTGTTTTTT.

The genes are TRBV18 and TRBJ2-2; D is ambiguous. Germline values: CDR1 KGHSH, CDR2 LQKENI. V lost 1 base and J 7 bases, leaving 7 bases between the germline ends. This CDR3 comprises 13 residues. CDR3 DNA sequence: TGTGCCAGCTCACCACGGGGTGACGGGGAGCTGTTTTTT. Translated: CASSPRGDGELFF.

The chain is built from TRBV30 and TRBJ2-2; D is perhaps TRBD2 (6 bases). Trimming removed 7 bases from V and 2 bases from J, with 17 bases in between. CDR3 length equals 15 residues. Looked up from germline, CDR1 is GTSNPN and CDR2 is SVGIG (reference sequence). The CDR3 region has the DNA TGTGCCTCGCGTACCCGCGGGGCTAACACCGGGGAGCTGTTTTTT. The encoded protein is CASRTRGANTGELFF.

The rearrangement links TRBV11-3 to TRBJ1-5; possible D gene TRBD1, 6 bases. The CDR3 extends over 14 amino acids. V was shortened by 5 bases and J by 4 bases, with 12 bases between the two germline ends. From germline, CDR1 is SGHNT and CDR2 YENEEA. DNA for the CDR3: TGTGCCAGCAGCCCTTATACAGGGAATCAGCCCCAGCATTTT. Translated, it gives CASSPYTGNQPQHF.

The CDR3 loop reads CASSDTYEQYF. As DNA, the CDR3 is TGTGCCAGCAGCGACACCTACGAGCAGTACTTC. This rearrangement joins TRBV9 to TRBJ2-7; no clear D. From germline, CDR1 is SGDLS and CDR2 YYNGEE. V gave up 3 bases and J gave up 2 bases, with 3 bases separating them. This CDR3 is 11 amino acids long.

The chain has TRBV25-1 and TRBJ2-4; the match to TRBD1 covers 7 bases. Trimming cost V 4 bases and J 4 bases; bases outside gene matches: 7. Per the germline V gene, CDR1 is MGHDK and CDR2 is SYGVNS. The CDR3 covers 15 residues. The CDR3 region is CASSVSGTAKNIQYF. The CDR3 bases are TGTGCCAGCAGTGTTTCCGGGACAGCGAAAAACATTCAGTACTTC.

The chain links TRBV11-2 to TRBJ2-7, with D possibly TRBD1 on 5 matching bases. Looked up from germline, CDR1 is SGHAT and CDR2 is FQNNGV. This CDR3 spans 17 amino acids. The V gene lost 5 bases and the J gene lost 0 bases, with 20 bases spanning the gap. CDR3 DNA sequence: TGTGCCAGCAGCCATCCTTTAAGGGGCATCTCCTCCTACGAGCAGTACTTC. Translated: CASSHPLRGISSYEQYF.

This chain links TRBV18 with TRBJ1-6, with D tentatively TRBD1 (5 bases). The germline gives CDR1 KGHSH, CDR2 LQKENI. The V end was cut by 5 bases, the J end by 6 bases, with 8 bases between. The CDR3 length is 13 residues. Written as DNA, the CDR3 is TGTGCCAGCTCAATCGACAGTAATTCACCCCTCCACTTT. Its protein product is CASSIDSNSPLHF.

The chain carries TRBV7-6 and TRBJ1-5; weak D call: TRBD1 (6 bases). Germline loops: CDR1 SGHVS, CDR2 FNYEAQ. The CDR3 is 15 residues long. Trimming shortened V by 5 bases and J by 6 bases, and 17 bases separated the two germline ends. The CDR3 bases are TGTGCCAGCAGCCTCCAGGGGAACACGGGTCAGCCCCAGCATTTT. Protein: CASSLQGNTGQPQHF.

CDR3 in DNA: TGTGCCAGCAGCTTAGACTGGCTATCAGAGACCCAGTACTTC. Amino acid sequence: CASSLDWLSETQYF. The genes are TRBV7-9 and TRBJ2-5; no clear D gene. CDR1 and CDR2 (germline): SEHNR, FQNEAQ (reference sequence). Deletions cut 1 base from V and 4 bases from J, with 10 bases between. The CDR3 loop spans 14 amino acids.